This is a list of T cell receptor beta chains from one sample in a study of CD8 T cells in Susac syndrome. In TCRdb, the immunoSEQ multiplex PCR reads were re-called with MiXCR into one record per CDR3 protein. In the table there are approximately 280,000 distinct CDR3 sequences, approximately 84% of which are singletons. The specimen was CD8+ T cells from PBMCs. These receptors all stem from a human donor with multiple sclerosis. CDR3s include the opening cysteine and the closing phenylalanine or tryptophan. The D gene is left open where the match is weak. Size is omitted from some rows. Given values are once, few, many or a class for expanded clones.

>TRBV9|.|TRBD2|TRBJ2-3
CASSSGTSGFTDTQYF
TGTGCCAGCAGCTCTGGGACTAGCGGATTCACAGATACGCAGTATTTT
>TRBV6-6|.|.|TRBJ2-7
CASSPQPGLTYEQYF
TGTGCCAGCAGTCCACAACCGGGACTTACCTACGAGCAGTACTTC
>TRBV28|.|TRBD2|TRBJ2-3
CASSLTVSSGLYTDTQYF
TGTGCCAGCAGTTTAACGGTGTCTAGCGGTCTCTACACAGATACGCAGTATTTT
>TRBV5-1|.|.|TRBJ2-7
CASSLLGGDYEQYF
TGCGCCAGCAGCTTGTTGGGGGGTGACTACGAGCAGTACTTC
>TRBV4-2|few|.|TRBJ2-7
CASSQASGEQYF
TGTGCCAGCAGCCAAGCGTCCGGGGAGCAGTACTTC
>TRBV11-2|.|.|TRBJ1-2
CASSPGTTDAEYVGYTF
TGTGCCAGCAGCCCCGGGACAACCGATGCAGAATATGTAGGCTACACCTTC
>TRBV10-2|.|.|TRBJ2-5
CASSELHLGETQYF
TGCGCCAGCAGTGAGCTTCACCTTGGGGAGACCCAGTACTTC
>TRBV4-1|few|.|TRBJ2-7
CASSQHDYEQYF
TGCGCCAGCAGCCAGCACGACTACGAGCAGTACTTC
>TRBV7-2|few|.|TRBJ1-2
CASSLTGKGYTF
TGTGCCAGCAGCTTGACCGGAAAGGGCTACACCTTC
>TRBV28|once|.|TRBJ2-1
CASIIQGSHNEQFF
TGTGCCAGCATAATTCAGGGATCTCACAATGAGCAGTTCTTC
>TRBV15|.|.|TRBJ1-4
CATNARGEKLFF
TGTGCCACCAATGCCCGGGGTGAAAAACTGTTTTTT
>TRBV18|.|TRBD2|TRBJ2-3
CASSPMRAGRGTDTQYF
TGTGCCAGCTCACCTATGAGAGCGGGACGTGGTACAGATACGCAGTATTTT
>TRBV30|.|.|TRBJ2-2
CAWVPGLAEAGELFF
TGTGCCTGGGTCCCGGGACTGGCAGAGGCCGGGGAGCTGTTTTTT
>TRBV27|.|.|TRBJ1-1
CASSTPGAEAFF
TGTGCCAGCAGTACTCCTGGGGCTGAAGCTTTCTTT
>TRBV3-1|.|.|TRBJ2-1
CASSQDPASETYNEQFF
TGTGCCAGCAGCCAAGATCCGGCTAGCGAAACCTACAATGAGCAGTTCTTC
>TRBV13|few|TRBD1|TRBJ2-7
CASSMDRVYEQYF
TGTGCCAGCAGCATGGACAGGGTCTACGAGCAGTACTTT
>TRBV24-1|.|.|TRBJ2-7
CATSGGTGSSYEQYF
TGTGCCACCAGTGGAGGGACGGGGAGCTCCTACGAGCAGTACTTC
>TRBV27|few|.|TRBJ2-4
CASRTRGGKNIQYF
TGTGCCAGCAGAACAAGGGGGGGAAAAAACATTCAGTACTTC
>TRBV28|once|.|TRBJ2-1
CASSGAGEEVYNEQFF
TGTGCCAGCAGCGGGGCAGGGGAGGAGGTATACAATGAGCAGTTCTTC
>TRBV30|.|.|TRBJ2-7
CAWSVGLEQYF
TGTGCCTGGAGTGTAGGGCTCGAGCAGTACTTC
>TRBV29-1|.|.|TRBJ2-1
CSVHGLPYNEQFF
TGCAGCGTTCACGGGCTCCCCTACAATGAGCAGTTCTTC
>TRBV27|.|.|TRBJ1-6
CASSLWAERGSPLHF
TGTGCCAGCAGTTTATGGGCAGAAAGGGGTTCACCCCTCCACTTT
>TRBV2|once|.|TRBJ1-1
CATQRGYTEAFF
TGTGCCACGCAGCGGGGGTACACTGAAGCTTTCTTT
>TRBV7-9|.|.|TRBJ2-5
CASTPTAEETQYF
TGTGCCAGCACCCCGACAGCTGAAGAGACCCAGTACTTC